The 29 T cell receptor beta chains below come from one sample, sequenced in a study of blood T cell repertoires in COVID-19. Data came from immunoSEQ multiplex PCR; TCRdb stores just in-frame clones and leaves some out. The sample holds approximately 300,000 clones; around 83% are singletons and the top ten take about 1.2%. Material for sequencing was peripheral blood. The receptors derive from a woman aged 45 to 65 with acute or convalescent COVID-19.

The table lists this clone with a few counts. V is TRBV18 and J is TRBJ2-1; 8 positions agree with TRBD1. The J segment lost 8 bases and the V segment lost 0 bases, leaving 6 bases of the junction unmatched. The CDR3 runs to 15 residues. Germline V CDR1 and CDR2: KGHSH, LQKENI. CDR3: CASSPPAGGADEQFF. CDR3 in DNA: TGTGCCAGCTCACCACCCGCAGGGGGCGCGGATGAGCAGTTCTTC.

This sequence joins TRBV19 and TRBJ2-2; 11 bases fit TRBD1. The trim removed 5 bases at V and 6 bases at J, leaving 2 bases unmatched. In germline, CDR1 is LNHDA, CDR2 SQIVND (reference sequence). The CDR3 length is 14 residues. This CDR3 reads CASSWDRGAGELFF. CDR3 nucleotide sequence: TGTGCCAGTAGTTGGGACAGGGGGGCCGGGGAGCTGTTTTTT.

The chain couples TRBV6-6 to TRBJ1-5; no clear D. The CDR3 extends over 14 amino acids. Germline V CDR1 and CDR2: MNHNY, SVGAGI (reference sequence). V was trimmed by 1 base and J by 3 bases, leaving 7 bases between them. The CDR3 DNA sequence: TGTGCCAGCAGTTACTATACAGACAATCAGCCCCAGCATTTT. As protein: CASSYYTDNQPQHF.

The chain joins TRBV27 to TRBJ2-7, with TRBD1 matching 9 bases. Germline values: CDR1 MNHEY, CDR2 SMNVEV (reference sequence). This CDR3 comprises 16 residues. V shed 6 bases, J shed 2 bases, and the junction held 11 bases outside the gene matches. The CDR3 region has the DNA TGTGCCAGCAGGCACGCGGGACAGGGTGGCCCCTACGAGCAGTACTTC. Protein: CASRHAGQGGPYEQYF.

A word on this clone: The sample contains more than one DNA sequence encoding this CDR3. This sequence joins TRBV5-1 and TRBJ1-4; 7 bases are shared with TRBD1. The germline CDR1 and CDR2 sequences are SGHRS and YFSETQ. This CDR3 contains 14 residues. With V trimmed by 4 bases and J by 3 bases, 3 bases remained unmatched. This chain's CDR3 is CASSLGGSNEKLFF. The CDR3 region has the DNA TGCGCCAGCAGCCTAGGGGGCTCTAATGAAAAACTGTTTTTT.

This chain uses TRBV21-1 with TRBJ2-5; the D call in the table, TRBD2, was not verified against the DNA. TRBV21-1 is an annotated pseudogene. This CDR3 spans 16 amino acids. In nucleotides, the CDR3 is TGTGCCAGCAGCAAAGGTGGAGGGAGGGGCCGGGAGACCCAGTACTTC. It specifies CASSKGGGRGRETQYF.

CDR3 amino acids: CASSIDPGQGAAEAFF. DNA of the CDR3: TGTGCCAGTAGTATAGACCCCGGACAGGGGGCCGCTGAAGCTTTCTTT. The chain combines TRBV19 with TRBJ1-1; the match to TRBD1 covers 11 bases. CDR1 is LNHDA and CDR2 is SQIVND in the germline V gene (reference sequence). J gave up 6 bases and V 0 bases, and 6 bases lay outside the gene matches. The CDR3 extends over 16 amino acids.

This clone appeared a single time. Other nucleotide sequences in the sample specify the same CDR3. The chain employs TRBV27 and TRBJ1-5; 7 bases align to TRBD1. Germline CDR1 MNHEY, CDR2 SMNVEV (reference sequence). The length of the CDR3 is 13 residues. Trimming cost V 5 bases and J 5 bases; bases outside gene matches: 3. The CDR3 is CASSNRGDQPQHF. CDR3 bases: TGTGCCAGCAGTAACAGGGGCGATCAGCCCCAGCATTTT.

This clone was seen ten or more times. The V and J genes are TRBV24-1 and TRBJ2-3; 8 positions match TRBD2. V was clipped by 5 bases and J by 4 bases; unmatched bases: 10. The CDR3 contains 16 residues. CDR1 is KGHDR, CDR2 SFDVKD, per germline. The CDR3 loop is CATSAGSSGSADTQYF. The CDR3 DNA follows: TGTGCCACCAGTGCTGGTAGCAGCGGGAGCGCAGATACGCAGTATTTT.

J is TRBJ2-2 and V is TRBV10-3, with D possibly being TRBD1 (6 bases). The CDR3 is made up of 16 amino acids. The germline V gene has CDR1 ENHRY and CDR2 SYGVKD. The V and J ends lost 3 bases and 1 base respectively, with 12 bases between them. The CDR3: CAISDLGARNTGELFF. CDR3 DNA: TGTGCCATCAGTGATCTGGGGGCGCGGAACACCGGGGAGCTGTTTTTT.

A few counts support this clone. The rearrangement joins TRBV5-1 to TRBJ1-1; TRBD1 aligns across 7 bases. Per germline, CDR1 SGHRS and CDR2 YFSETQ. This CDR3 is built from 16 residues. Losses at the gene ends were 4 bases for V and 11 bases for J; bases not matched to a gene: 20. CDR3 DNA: TGCGCCAGCAGCCCCGGGGGACAGTTAACCGCCCCGGGGGCTTTCTTT. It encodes CASSPGGQLTAPGAFF.

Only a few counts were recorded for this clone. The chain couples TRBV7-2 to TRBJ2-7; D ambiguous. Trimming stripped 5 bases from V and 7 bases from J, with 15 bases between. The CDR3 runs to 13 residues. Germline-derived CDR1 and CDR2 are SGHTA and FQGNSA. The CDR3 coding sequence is TGTGCCAGCAGCAACACCGCCTCGGGTGAGCAGTACGTC. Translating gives CASSNTASGEQYV.

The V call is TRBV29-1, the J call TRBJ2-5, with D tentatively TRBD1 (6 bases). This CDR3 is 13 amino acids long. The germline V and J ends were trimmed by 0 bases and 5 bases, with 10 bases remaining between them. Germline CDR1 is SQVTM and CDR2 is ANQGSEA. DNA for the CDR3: TGCAGCGTTGAAGATTACAGGGTGGAGACCCAGTACTTC. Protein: CSVEDYRVETQYF. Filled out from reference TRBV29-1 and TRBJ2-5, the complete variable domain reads SAVISQKPSRDICQRGTSLTIQCQVDSQVTMMFWYRQQPGQSLTLIATANQGSEATYESGFVIDKFPISRPNLTFSTLTVSNMSPEDSSIYLCSVEDYRVETQYFGPGTRLLVL.

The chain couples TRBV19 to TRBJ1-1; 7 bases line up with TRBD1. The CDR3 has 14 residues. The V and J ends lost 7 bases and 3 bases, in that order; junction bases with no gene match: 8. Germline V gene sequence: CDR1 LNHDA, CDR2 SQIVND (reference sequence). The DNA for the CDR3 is TGTGCCAGTATTAACAGGGGCTCGGACACTGAAGCTTTCTTT. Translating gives CASINRGSDTEAFF. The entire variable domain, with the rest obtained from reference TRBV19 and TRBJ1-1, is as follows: DGGITQSPKYLFRKEGQNVTLSCEQNLNHDAMYWYRQDPGQGLRLIYYSQIVNDFQKGDIAEGYSVSREKKESFPLTVTSAQKNPTAFYLCASINRGSDTEAFFGQGTRLTVV.

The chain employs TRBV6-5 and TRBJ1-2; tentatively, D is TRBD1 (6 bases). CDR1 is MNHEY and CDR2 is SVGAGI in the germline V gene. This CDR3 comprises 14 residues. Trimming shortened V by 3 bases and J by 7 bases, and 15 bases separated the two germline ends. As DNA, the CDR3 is TGTGCCAGCAGTTATCAGGCAGGGGCCTCTGGCTACACCTTC. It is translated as CASSYQAGASGYTF.

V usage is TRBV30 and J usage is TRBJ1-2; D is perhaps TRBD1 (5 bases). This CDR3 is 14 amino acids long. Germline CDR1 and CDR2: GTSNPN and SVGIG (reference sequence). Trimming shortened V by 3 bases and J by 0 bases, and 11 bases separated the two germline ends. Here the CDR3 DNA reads TGTGCCTGGAGCTCCCAAGGGGCTAACTATGGCTACACCTTC. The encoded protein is CAWSSQGANYGYTF.

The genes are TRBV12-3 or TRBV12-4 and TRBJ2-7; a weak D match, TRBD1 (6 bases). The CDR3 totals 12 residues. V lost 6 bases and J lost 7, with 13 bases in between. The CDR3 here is CASSSTGWEQYF. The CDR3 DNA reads TGTGCCAGCAGCAGTACAGGGTGGGAGCAGTACTTC.

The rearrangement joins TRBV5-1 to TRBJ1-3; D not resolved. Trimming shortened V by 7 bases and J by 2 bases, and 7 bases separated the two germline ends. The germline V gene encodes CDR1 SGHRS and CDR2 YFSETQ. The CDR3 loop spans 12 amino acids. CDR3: CASGETGNTIYF. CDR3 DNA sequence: TGCGCCAGCGGGGAGACTGGAAACACCATATATTTT.

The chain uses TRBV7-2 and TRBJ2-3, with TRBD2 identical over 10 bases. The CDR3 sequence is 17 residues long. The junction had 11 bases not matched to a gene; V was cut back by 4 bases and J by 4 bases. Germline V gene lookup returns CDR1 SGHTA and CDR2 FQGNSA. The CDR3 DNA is TGTGCCAGCAGCTCGCGCCTTCTAGCGGGAGCCGCAGATACGCAGTATTTT. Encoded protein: CASSSRLLAGAADTQYF.

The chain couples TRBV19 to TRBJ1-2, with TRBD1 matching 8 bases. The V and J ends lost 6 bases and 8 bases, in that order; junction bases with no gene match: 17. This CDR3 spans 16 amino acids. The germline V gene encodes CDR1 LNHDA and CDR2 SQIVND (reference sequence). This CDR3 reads CASRTRGDRGMGGYTF. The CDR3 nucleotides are TGTGCCAGTAGGACTCGAGGAGACAGGGGAATGGGCGGCTACACCTTC.

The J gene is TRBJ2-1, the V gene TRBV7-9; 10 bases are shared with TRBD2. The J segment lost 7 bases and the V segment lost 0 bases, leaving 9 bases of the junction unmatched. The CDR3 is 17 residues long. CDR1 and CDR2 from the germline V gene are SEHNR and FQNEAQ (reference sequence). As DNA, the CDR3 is TGTGCCAGCAGCTTAGCGGGCCTAGCGGGAGTCCGGAATGAGCAGTTCTTC. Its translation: CASSLAGLAGVRNEQFF.

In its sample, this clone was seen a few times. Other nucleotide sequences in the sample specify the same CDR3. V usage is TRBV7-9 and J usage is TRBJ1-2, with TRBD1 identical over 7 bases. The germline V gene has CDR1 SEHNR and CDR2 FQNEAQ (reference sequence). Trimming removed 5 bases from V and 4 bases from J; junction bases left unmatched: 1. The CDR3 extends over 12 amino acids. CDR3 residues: CASSRDSYGYTF. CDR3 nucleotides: TGTGCCAGCAGCCGGGACAGCTATGGCTACACCTTC.

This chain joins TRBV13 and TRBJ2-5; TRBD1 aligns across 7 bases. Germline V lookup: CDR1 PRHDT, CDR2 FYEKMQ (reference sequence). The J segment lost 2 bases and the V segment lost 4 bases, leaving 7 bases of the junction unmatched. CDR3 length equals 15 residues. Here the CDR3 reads CASSYIGGPQETQYF. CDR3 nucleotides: TGTGCCAGCAGCTACATAGGGGGCCCACAAGAGACCCAGTACTTC.

The CDR3 loop is CASSFRGGEQFF. The CDR3 DNA reads TGTGCCAGCAGCTTCCGCGGAGGTGAGCAGTTCTTC. V gene TRBV7-3 combines with J gene TRBJ2-1; D perhaps matches TRBD2 (5 bases). Per the germline V gene, CDR1 is SGHTA and CDR2 is FQGTGA. The CDR3 is 12 residues long. Trimming shortened V by 3 bases and J by 9 bases, and 9 bases separated the two germline ends.

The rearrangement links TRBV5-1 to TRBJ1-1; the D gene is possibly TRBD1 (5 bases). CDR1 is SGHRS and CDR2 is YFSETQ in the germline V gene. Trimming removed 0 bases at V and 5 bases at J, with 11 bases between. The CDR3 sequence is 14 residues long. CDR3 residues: CASSLAGMRTEAFF. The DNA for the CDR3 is TGCGCCAGCAGCTTGGCAGGGATGAGAACTGAAGCTTTCTTT.

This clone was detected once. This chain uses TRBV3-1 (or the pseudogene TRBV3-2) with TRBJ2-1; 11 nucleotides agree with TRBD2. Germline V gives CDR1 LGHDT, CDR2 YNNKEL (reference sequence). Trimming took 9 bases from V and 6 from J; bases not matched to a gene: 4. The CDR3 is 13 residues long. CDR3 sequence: CASEGLAVNEQFF. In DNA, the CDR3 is TGTGCCAGTGAGGGACTAGCGGTCAATGAGCAGTTCTTC.

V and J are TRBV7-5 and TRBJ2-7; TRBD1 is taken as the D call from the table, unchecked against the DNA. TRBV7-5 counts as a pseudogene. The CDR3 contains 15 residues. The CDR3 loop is CARSHQGAGPYEQYV. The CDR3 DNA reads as TGTGCCAGAAGCCACCAGGGGGCCGGTCCCTACGAGCAGTACGTC.

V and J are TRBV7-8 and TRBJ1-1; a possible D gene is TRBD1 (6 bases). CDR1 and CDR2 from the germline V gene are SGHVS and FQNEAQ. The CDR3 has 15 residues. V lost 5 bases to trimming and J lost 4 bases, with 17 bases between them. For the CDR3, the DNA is TGTGCCAGCAGCCGGACGGGGGGGCAAGGCACTGAAGCTTTCTTT. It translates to CASSRTGGQGTEAFF. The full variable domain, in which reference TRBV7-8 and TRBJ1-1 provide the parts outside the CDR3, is GAGVSQSPRYKVAKRGQDVALRCDPISGHVSLFWYQQALGQGPEFLTYFQNEAQLDKSGLPSDRFFAERPEGSVSTLKIQRTQQEDSAVYLCASSRTGGQGTEAFFGQGTRLTVV.

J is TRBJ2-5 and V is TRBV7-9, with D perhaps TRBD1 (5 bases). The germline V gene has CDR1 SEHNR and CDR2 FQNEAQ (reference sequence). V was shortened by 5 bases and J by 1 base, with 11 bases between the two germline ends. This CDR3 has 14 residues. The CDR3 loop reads CASSLDSLQETQYF. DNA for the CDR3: TGTGCCAGCAGCCTAGACAGTCTCCAAGAGACCCAGTACTTC.